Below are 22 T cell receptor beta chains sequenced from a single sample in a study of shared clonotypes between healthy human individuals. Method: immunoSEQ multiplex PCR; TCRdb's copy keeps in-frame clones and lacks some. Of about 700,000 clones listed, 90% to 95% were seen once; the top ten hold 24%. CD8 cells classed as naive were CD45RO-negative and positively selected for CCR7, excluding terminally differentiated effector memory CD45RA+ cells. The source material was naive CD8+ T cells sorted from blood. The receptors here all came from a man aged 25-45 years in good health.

CDR3 coding DNA: TGTGCTAGTGGTTTGGTTCCGGGGGATGAGCAGTTCTTC. The encoded protein is CASGLVPGDEQFF. The V call is TRBV12-5, the J call TRBJ2-1; perhaps TRBD2 as D (6 bases). CDR1 is LGHNT, CDR2 FRNRAP, per germline. The CDR3 consists of 13 residues. With 0 bases removed from V and 8 bases from J, the gap between germline ends came to 8 bases.

The DNA for the CDR3 is TGTGCCAGCAGCTCGACGACAGGCCCGAGCGAGCAGTACTTC. It encodes CASSSTTGPSEQYF. This chain joins TRBV7-9 and TRBJ2-7; TRBD1 is a possible D gene (6 bases). Trimming removed 4 bases at V and 6 bases at J, with 16 bases between. This CDR3 is 14 amino acids long. Germline V gene sequence: CDR1 SEHNR, CDR2 FQNEAQ (reference sequence).

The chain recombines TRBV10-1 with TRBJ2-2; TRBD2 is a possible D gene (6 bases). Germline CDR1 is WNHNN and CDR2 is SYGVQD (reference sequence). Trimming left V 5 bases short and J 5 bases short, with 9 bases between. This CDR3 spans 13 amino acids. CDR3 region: CASSPLATGELFF. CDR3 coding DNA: TGCGCCAGCAGTCCCCTAGCGACCGGGGAGCTGTTTTTT.

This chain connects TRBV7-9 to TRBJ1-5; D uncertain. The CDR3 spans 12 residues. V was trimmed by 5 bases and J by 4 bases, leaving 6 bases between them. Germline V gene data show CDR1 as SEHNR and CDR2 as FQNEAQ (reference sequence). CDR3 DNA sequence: TGTGCCAGCAGCCCAGAGAATCAGCCCCAGCATTTT. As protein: CASSPENQPQHF.

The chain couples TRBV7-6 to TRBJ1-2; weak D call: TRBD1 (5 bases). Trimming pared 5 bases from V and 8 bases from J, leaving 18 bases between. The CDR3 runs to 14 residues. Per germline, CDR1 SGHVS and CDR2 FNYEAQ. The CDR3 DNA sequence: TGTGCCAGCAGCGGGGGGGGGAGCGTTGGAGGCTACACCTTC. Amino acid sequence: CASSGGGSVGGYTF.

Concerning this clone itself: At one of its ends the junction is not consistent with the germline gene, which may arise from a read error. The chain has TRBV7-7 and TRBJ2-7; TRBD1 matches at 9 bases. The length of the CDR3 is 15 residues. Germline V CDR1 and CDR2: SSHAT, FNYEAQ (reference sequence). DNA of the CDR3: TGTGCTAGCAGCGCAGGACAGGGGAGCTCCTACGAGCAGTACTTC. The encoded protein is CASSAGQGSSYEQYF.

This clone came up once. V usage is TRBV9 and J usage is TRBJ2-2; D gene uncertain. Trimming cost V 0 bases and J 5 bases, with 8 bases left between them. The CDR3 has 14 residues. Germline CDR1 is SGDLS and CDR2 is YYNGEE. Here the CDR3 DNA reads TGTGCCAGCAGCGTAGGGCAGCAGACCGGGGAGCTGTTTTTT. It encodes CASSVGQQTGELFF.

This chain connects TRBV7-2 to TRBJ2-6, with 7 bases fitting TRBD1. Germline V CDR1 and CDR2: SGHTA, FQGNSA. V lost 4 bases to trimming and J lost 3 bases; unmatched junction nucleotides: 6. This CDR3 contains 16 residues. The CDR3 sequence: CASSSRGGRGANVLTF. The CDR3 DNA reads TGTGCCAGCAGCTCACGAGGGGGCCGTGGGGCCAACGTCCTGACTTTC.

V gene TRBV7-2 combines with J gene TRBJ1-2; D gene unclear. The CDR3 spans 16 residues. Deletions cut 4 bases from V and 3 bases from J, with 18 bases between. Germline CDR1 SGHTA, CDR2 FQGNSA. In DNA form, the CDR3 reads TGTGCCAGCAGCTCACCGAGGACGGTCCTCTACTATGGCTACACCTTC. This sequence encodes CASSSPRTVLYYGYTF.

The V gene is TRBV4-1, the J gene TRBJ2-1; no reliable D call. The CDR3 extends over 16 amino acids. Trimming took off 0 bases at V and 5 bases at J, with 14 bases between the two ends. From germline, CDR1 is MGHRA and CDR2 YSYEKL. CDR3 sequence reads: CASSQDSTVYNNEQFF. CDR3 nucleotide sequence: TGCGCCAGCAGCCAAGATTCTACCGTATATAACAATGAGCAGTTCTTC.

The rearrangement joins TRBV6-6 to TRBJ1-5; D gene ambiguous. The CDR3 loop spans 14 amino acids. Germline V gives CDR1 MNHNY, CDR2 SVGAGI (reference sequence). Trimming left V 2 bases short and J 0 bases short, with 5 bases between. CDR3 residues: CASSYEYSNQPQHF. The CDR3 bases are TGTGCCAGCAGTTACGAGTATAGCAATCAGCCCCAGCATTTT.

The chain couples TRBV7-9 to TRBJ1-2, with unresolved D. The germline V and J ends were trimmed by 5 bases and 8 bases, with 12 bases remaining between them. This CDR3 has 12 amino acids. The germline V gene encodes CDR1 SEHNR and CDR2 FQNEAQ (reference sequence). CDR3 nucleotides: TGTGCCAGCAGCCAGTACTCATCCGGCTACACCTTC. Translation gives CASSQYSSGYTF.

In DNA, the CDR3 is TGTGCCAGCTCACAGCCGCTCGAGACACCACCTGGGGCCAACGTCCTGACTTTC. Translation: CASSQPLETPPGANVLTF. The chain employs TRBV18 and TRBJ2-6; D call uncertain. The CDR3 has 18 amino acids. Trimming shortened V by 4 bases and J by 2 bases, and 18 bases separated the two germline ends. Germline CDR1 KGHSH, CDR2 LQKENI. Full variable domain (outside the CDR3, taken from reference TRBV18 and TRBJ2-6): NAGVMQNPRHLVRRRGQEARLRCSPMKGHSHVYWYRQLPEEGLKFMVYLQKENIIDESGMPKERFSAEFPKEGPSILRIQQVVRGDSAAYFCASSQPLETPPGANVLTFGAGSRLTVL.

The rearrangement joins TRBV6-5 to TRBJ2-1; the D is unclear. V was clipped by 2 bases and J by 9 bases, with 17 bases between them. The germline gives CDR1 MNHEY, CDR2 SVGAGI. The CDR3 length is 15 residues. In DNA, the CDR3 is TGTGCCAGCAGTTACACCCCCCCGGAACGCGGTGAGCAGTTCTTC. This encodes CASSYTPPERGEQFF.

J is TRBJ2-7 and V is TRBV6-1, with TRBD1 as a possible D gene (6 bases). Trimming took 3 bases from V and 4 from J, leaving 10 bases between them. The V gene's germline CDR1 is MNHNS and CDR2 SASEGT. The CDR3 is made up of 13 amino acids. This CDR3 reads CASSERDRYEQYF. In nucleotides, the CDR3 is TGTGCCAGCAGTGAGCGCGACAGGTACGAGCAGTACTTC.

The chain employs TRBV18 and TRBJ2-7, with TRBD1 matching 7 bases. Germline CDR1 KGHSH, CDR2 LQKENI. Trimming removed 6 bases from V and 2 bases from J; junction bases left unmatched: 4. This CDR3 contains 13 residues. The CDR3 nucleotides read TGTGCCAGCTCGGGACAGCAAACCTACGAGCAGTACTTC. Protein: CASSGQQTYEQYF. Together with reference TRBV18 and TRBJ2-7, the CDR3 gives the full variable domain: NAGVMQNPRHLVRRRGQEARLRCSPMKGHSHVYWYRQLPEEGLKFMVYLQKENIIDESGMPKERFSAEFPKEGPSILRIQQVVRGDSAAYFCASSGQQTYEQYFGPGTRLTVT.

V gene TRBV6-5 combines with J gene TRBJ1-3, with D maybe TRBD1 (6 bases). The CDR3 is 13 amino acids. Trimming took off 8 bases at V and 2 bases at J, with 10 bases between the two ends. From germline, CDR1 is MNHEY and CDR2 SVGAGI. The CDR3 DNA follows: TGTGCCAGCGGGTCAGGGGCTGGAAACACCATATATTTT. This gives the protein CASGSGAGNTIYF.

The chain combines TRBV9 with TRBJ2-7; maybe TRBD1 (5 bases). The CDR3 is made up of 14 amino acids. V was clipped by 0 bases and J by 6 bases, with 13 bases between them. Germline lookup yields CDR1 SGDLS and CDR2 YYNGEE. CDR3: CASSVDTGALEQYF. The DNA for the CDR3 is TGTGCCAGCAGCGTAGACACAGGCGCTCTCGAGCAGTACTTC. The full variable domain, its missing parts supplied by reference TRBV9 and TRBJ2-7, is DSGVTQTPKHLITATGQRVTLRCSPRSGDLSVYWYQQSLDQGLQFLIQYYNGEERAKGNILERFSAQQFPDLHSELNLSSLELGDSALYFCASSVDTGALEQYFGPGTRLTVT.

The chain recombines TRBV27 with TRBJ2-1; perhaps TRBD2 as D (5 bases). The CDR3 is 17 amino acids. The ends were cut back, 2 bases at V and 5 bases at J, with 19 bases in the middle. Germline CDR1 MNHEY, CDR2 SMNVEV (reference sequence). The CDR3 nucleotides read TGTGCCAGCAGTTTACCGCGGGCCACCTATTCCCACAATGAGCAGTTCTTC. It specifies CASSLPRATYSHNEQFF.

The DNA for the CDR3 is TGTGCCACCAGCAGAGATTTCGGGGCTAGCGGGTCCTCCTACAATGAGCAGTTCTTC. It yields the protein CATSRDFGASGSSYNEQFF. The chain has TRBV15 and TRBJ2-1, with 8 nucleotides matching TRBD2. CDR3 length: 19 residues. The germline gives CDR1 LNHNV, CDR2 YYDKDF (reference sequence). The J segment lost 0 bases and the V segment lost 0 bases, leaving 10 bases of the junction unmatched.

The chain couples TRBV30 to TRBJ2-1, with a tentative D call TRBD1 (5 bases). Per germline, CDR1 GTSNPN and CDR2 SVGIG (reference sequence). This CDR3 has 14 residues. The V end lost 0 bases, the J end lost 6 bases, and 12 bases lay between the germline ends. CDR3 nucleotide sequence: TGTGCCTGGAGTGTTATTGGACACCGCAATGAGCAGTTCTTC. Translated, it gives CAWSVIGHRNEQFF.

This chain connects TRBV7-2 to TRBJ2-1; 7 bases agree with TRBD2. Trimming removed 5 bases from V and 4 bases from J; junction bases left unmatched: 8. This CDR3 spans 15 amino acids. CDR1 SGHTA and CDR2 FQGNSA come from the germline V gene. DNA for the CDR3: TGTGCCAGCAGCCCCTGGGCAGCGGGGTACAATGAGCAGTTCTTC. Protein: CASSPWAAGYNEQFF.